The clone carrying this T cell receptor beta chain was seen a single time. Using immunoSEQ multiplex PCR, the repertoire was profiled, and TCRdb retains in-frame clones only, with some absent. The data show hundreds of thousands of clones, around three quarters seen once. The source of the sample is a study of shared clonotypes between healthy human individuals. The sequence came from a woman in her thirties in good health. Sequenced input: memory CD4+ T cells sorted from blood. Described subset: CD45RA-negative fraction.

Written as DNA, the CDR3 is TGTGCCAGCATACACGGGACAGGGCCGTTCACAGATACGCAGTATTTT. The encoded protein is CASIHGTGPFTDTQYF. This chain connects TRBV28 to TRBJ2-3; TRBD1 matches at 9 bases. Germline CDR1 reads MDHEN; CDR2 reads SYDVKM. Unmatched junction bases numbered 10, after V lost 7 bases and J lost 2 bases. CDR3 size: 16 residues.